The rows below give T cell receptor beta chains drawn from one sample of a study of cytomegalovirus exposure and HLA in healthy donors. Sequencing used immunoSEQ multiplex PCR; TCRdb keeps in-frame clones, though not all of them. Altogether about 180,000 clones are present, roughly 75% being singletons, with the ten largest covering roughly 5%. The sequenced material came from PBMCs. These receptors came from a man between 40 and 49 years old in good health and CMV-seronegative. Both conserved end residues are part of each CDR3. The D gene is left open where the match is weak. Only some rows state a clone size, as once, few, many or a class for expanded clones.

>.|TRBJ2-1|TRBV2|TRBD2
CASSESAGGVNEQFF
TGTGCCAGCAGTGAATCGGCGGGGGGGGTCAATGAGCAGTTCTTC
>.|TRBJ2-7|TRBV15|TRBD1
CATSRTTGEPYEQYF
TGTGCCACCAGCAGAACGACAGGGGAGCCCTACGAGCAGTACTTC
>.|TRBJ2-3|TRBV18|.
CASSPASPPDTQYF
TGTGCCAGCTCACCAGCTAGCCCCCCAGATACGCAGTATTTT
>.|TRBJ2-7|TRBV7-3|.
CASSSGVEQYF
TGTGCCAGCAGCTCGGGGGTCGAGCAGTACTTC
>.|TRBJ2-1|TRBV7-3|TRBD2
CASSAPGLAPEQFF
TGTGCCAGCAGCGCTCCGGGACTAGCACCTGAGCAGTTCTTC
>.|TRBJ2-3|TRBV10-1|TRBD2
CASSVGGASSTDTQYF
TGCGCCAGTAGTGTCGGGGGGGCGTCTAGCACAGATACGCAGTATTTT
>.|TRBJ1-6|TRBV2|TRBD1
CASGTGTGASPLHF
TGTGCCAGCGGAACCGGGACAGGTGCCTCACCCCTCCACTTT
>.|TRBJ2-7|TRBV11-3|TRBD2
CASSPRLKREPYEQYF
TGTGCCAGCAGCCCCCGACTTAAGCGGGAGCCCTACGAGCAGTACTTC
>.|TRBJ2-5|TRBV5-1|TRBD1
CASSLGTAETQYF
TGCGCCAGCAGCCTAGGGACAGCGGAGACCCAGTACTTC
>.|TRBJ2-7|TRBV5-1|TRBD1
CASSLGQGISYEQYF
TGCGCCAGCAGCTTGGGACAGGGGATTTCCTACGAGCAGTACTTC
>.|TRBJ2-1|TRBV4-3|.
CASSQESGSSYNEQFF
TGCGCCAGCAGCCAAGAGAGCGGCAGCTCCTACAATGAGCAGTTCTTC
>.|TRBJ2-7|TRBV28|.
CASSKDVGGREQYF
TGTGCCAGCAGCAAGGACGTCGGAGGGCGGGAGCAGTACTTC
>once|TRBJ1-1|TRBV7-8|.
CASSLQLEAFF
TGTGCCAGCAGCTTGCAGTTAGAAGCTTTCTTT
>.|TRBJ2-1|TRBV2|.
CASVPPSYNYNEQFF
TGTGCCAGCGTACCACCTAGCTACAACTACAATGAGCAGTTCTTC
>.|TRBJ2-6|TRBV5-1|.
CASSPDYSGANVLTF
TGCGCCAGCAGCCCGGACTACTCTGGGGCCAACGTCCTGACTTTC
>.|TRBJ1-2|TRBV28|TRBD1
CASSIRTGYGYTF
TGTGCCAGCAGTATAAGGACAGGCTATGGCTACACCTTC
>.|TRBJ1-1|TRBV12-5|TRBD1
CASGMGTVNTEAFF
TGTGCTAGTGGTATGGGGACAGTGAACACTGAAGCTTTCTTT
>.|TRBJ1-2|TRBV7-8|.
CASSLKQGPYGYTF
TGTGCCAGCAGCTTAAAACAGGGCCCCTATGGCTACACCTTC
>.|TRBJ2-1|TRBV2|TRBD2
CASNPSGYNEQFF
TGTGCCAGCAATCCTAGCGGCTACAATGAGCAGTTCTTC
>.|TRBJ1-2|TRBV19|TRBD1
CATSTGYSYGYTF
TGTGCCACCTCGACAGGGTATAGCTATGGCTACACCTTC
>.|TRBJ1-2|TRBV4-3|TRBD1
CASSQERDRDGYTF
TGCGCCAGCAGCCAAGAAAGGGACAGGGACGGCTACACCTTC
>few|TRBJ2-5|TRBV11-2|TRBD1
CASSLVDRARGETQYF
TGTGCCAGCAGCTTAGTCGACAGGGCCCGCGGGGAGACCCAGTACTTC
>.|TRBJ1-2|TRBV27|TRBD1
CASRPTGANYGYTF
TGTGCCAGCAGGCCGACAGGGGCTAACTATGGCTACACCTTC
>.|TRBJ2-3|TRBV6-5|.
CASATPGGDTQYF
TGTGCCAGCGCCACACCAGGGGGGGATACGCAGTATTTT